This TCR beta chain was recorded in a study of blood T cell repertoires in COVID-19. Study-level information: Sites in the United States, Italy and Spain provided acute and convalescent COVID-19 samples. The cDNA or gDNA used as material had been derived from T cells, B-cell-depleted T cells, or PBMCs.

In the authors' methods: Amplification of reference gene primers provided the estimated nucleated cell counts. Only in-frame clones appear in the TCRdb table, and some are missing; sequencing was by immunoSEQ multiplex PCR. Clonal size and the V and J genes are those of that table, whereas D and trimming came from the DNA. The sample shows 200,000 to 250,000 clones, roughly nine tenths of them seen only once. V lost 5 bases, J lost 8 bases, and 12 bases lay in between. CDR3 length equals 12 residues. Germline V lookup: CDR1 SGHAT, CDR2 FQNNGV. This receptor was identified in a young man who had recovered from COVID-19. The chain links TRBV11-2 to TRBJ1-2; D may be TRBD1 (5 bases). Sequencing was done on a sample of PBMCs or T cells enriched from blood (not recorded which). The CDR3, as DNA: TGTGCCAGCAGCGGGGAAGGGGCCGGCTACACCTTC. This encodes CASSGEGAGYTF. Combining the CDR3 with reference TRBV11-2 and TRBJ1-2 gives the whole variable domain EAGVAQSPRYKIIEKRQSVAFWCNPISGHATLYWYQQILGQGPKLLIQFQNNGVVDDSQLPKDRFSAERLKGVDSTLKIQPAKLEDSAVYLCASSGEGAGYTFGSGTRLTVV.